This TCR beta chain was retrieved from a study of blood T cell repertoires in COVID-19 (dated by TCRdb to the early 2020s). Background on the whole study: Samples from collaborators originated in the United States, Italy and Spain and spanned both the acute and convalescent phases of COVID-19. The prospective study material was composed of cDNA or gDNA derived from T cells, B-cell-depleted T cells, or PBMCs. A de-identified subject ID, COVID-19 status, age in years and sex were almost always included in the sample metadata. Where available, HLA class I and class II types were obtained from metadata supplied by the sample provider rather than from assay-based typing. The repertoires were released in a freely available public database intended as a resource for research on the immune response to SARS-CoV-2. The samples were drawn from two sources: the first 160 participants of the ongoing ImmuneRACE study, and 1,200 or so subjects contributed by 6 global collaborators. Deeply sampled blood TCRbeta repertoires from subjects exposed to, actively infected with, or recovered from COVID-19 were included in the dataset. Study-wide findings and limitations: Clinical and demographic metadata were provided uncurated, with the amount varying by source and participant.

The immunoSEQ Assay, a bias-controlled multiplex PCR, was used to amplify TCRbeta CDR3 regions from genomic DNA. For the original study's pipeline: The number of nucleated cells in each sample was estimated from the amplification of reference gene primers within the assay. Sequence reads were collapsed and filtered to measure the absolute abundance of every unique TCRbeta CDR3 rearrangement. For each sample, productive Simpson clonality was calculated as the square root of Simpson's diversity index over productive rearrangements. TCRdb's version of the immuneACCESS table is confined to in-frame rearrangements and falls short of the full clone set. An unresolved V gene accounts for under half of the shortfall where checked; the remainder is of unknown origin. V, J and clone size derive from that table, while D and trimming were established from the DNA sequence. In this sample the table shows roughly 120,000 clones, roughly 74% of which occur a single time. The biggest ten clones account for 6% of the sample.

Notes on this clone: No cognate antigen has been identified for it. It has no much larger one-base neighbor in the sample; base qualities were not kept.

One collaborating source in Seattle enrolled patients while the patients were actively infected and followed the patients over time throughout the course of disease. The collaborating institutions used their own protocols to collect whole blood in K2EDTA tubes. For TCRbeta analysis, collaborators shipped samples in one of three forms: frozen whole blood, isolated PBMCs, or DNA extracted from either of those sample types. CDR1 and CDR2 were assigned from the germline V gene (reference sequence) as MNHEY and SMNVEV. Including the terminal cysteine and phenylalanine, the CDR3 comprises 16 residues. CDR3 DNA only is kept here, 48 bases in frame from base 1. At the junction V is shortened by 2 bases and J by 5 bases, with 18 bases in between.

The receptor was derived from a man older than 75 with COVID-19, enrolled during active disease. The V gene is TRBV27 and the J gene is TRBJ1-1, with a tentative D gene TRBD1 over 6 matching bases. The specimen sequenced was peripheral blood. DNA sequence: TGTGCCAGCAGTTTACAGGGACAACTGCTGCGGACTGAAGCTTTCTTT. This gives the protein CASSLQGQLLRTEAFF.